Ten or more counts support the clone carrying this T cell receptor (beta chain). It was with a sample-barcoded 5' primer and a J-beta primer mix that a second PCR of roughly 7 to 12 cycles was run. Each single sample gave us at least 2.5 million CDR3-containing paired-end reads. A single record per CDR3 protein comes from TCRdb applying MiXCR to the 5' RACE reads. The table has just under 550,000 distinct CDR3 sequences, around 24% seen once. V shed 0 bases and J shed 5 bases, with 4 bases lying between them. From germline, CDR1 is MRHNA and CDR2 SNTAGT. This CDR3 contains 13 residues. The sample comes from a study of blood T cells in healthy people across ages. This sample also belongs to another study, concerning T cells of mothers and their children. From that paper: The data showed no persistent microchimeric T cell clones.

V gene TRBV6-4 combines with J gene TRBJ2-2; D is undetermined. This receptor was obtained from a boy aged 5-17 years in good health. Sequenced input: blood. The CDR3 loop reads CASSDSPTGELFF. CDR3 DNA sequence: TGTGCCAGCAGTGACTCGCCGACCGGGGAGCTGTTTTTT.